This T cell receptor beta chain was sequenced during a study of T cells in Graves' hyperthyroidism and ophthalmopathy. RNA transcripts served as the template for amplifying TCR beta CDR3 regions. Using the HTBI primer set, a first-round RT-PCR was run on the TCR CDR3. TCRdb reprocessed the multiplex PCR reads via MiXCR and lists one record per CDR3 protein. Of around 290,000 distinct CDR3 sequences in the sample, approximately 12% were seen once. Exclusion of patients followed from uncontrolled infection, other autoimmune disease, pregnancy or lactation. The length of the CDR3 is 16 residues. Trimming pared 5 bases from V and 1 base from J, leaving 17 bases between. Germline-derived CDR1 and CDR2 are MNHEY and SMNVEV (reference sequence). This clonotype was seen ten or more times.

The V and J genes are TRBV27 and TRBJ1-2; D perhaps matches TRBD1 (5 bases). Source material: blood. The receptor's source is a woman between 25 and 40 years old with Graves' hyperthyroidism that later progressed to Graves' ophthalmopathy. The CDR3 reads CASSLYSDTFNYGYTF. The CDR3 DNA follows: TGTGCCAGCAGTCTGTATTCGGACACCTTTAACTATGGCTACACCTTC.